This T cell receptor beta chain was captured in a study of OX40 agonist ivuxolimab in advanced cancers. For the study at large: Earlier anti-PD-1, anti-PD-L1 or anti-CTLA-4 therapy was permitted; less than 50% had received some.

Study-level findings and limits: In the 0.1 to 3.0 mg/kg range, CD4+ and CD8+ blood T cells had expanded clonally by week 6. Some of the lowest clonal expansion was seen in partial responders at 0.1-3.0 mg/kg. Expanded clones tended on average to be more numerous among CD8+ T cells than CD4+.

Generated by immunoSEQ multiplex PCR, the TCRdb table keeps only in-frame clones and is missing some. This table holds roughly 43,000 clones, about nine tenths found once. Comments on this clone: Its antigen is undetermined.

Trimming removed 0 bases at V and 4 bases at J, with 6 bases between. CDR1 MNHEY and CDR2 SVGAGI come from the germline V gene. The CDR3 has 13 amino acids. This sequence was found in an adult with an advanced solid tumor such as melanoma, head and neck, liver or kidney cancer. The chain joins TRBV6-5 to TRBJ1-1; D is undetermined. The sequencing here drew on CD4+ or CD8+ T cells sorted from blood, taken in a trial of the OX40 agonist ivuxolimab. This chain's CDR3 is CASSYSKVTEAFF. CDR3 in DNA: TGTGCCAGCAGTTACTCGAAGGTCACTGAAGCTTTCTTT.